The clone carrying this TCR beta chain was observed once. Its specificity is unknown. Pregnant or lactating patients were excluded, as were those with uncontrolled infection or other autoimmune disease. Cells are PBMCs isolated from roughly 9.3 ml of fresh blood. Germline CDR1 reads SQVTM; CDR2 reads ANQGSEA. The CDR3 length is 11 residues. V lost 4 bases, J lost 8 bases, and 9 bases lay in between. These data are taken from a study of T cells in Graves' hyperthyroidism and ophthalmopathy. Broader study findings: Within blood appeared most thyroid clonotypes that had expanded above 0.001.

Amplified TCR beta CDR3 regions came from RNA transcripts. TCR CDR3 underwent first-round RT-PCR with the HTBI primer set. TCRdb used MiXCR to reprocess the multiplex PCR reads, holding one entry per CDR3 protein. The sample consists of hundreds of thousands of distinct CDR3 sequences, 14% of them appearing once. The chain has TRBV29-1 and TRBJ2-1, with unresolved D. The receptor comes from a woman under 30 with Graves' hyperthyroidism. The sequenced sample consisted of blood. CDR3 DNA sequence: TGCAGCGTTGTAGGGATCGATGAGCAGTTCTTC. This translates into CSVVGIDEQFF.